Shown below are 14 T cell receptor beta chains from a single sample sequenced in a study. TCRdb redid the calling of the RT-PCR reads with MiXCR, one entry per CDR3 protein. The sample has about 700,000 distinct CDR3 sequences, 14% seen once; the top ten hold just over 3.5%. Sequencing was carried out using memory CD4+ T cells from blood. The receptors here all came from a female donor in good health, serving as a healthy control.

DNA of the CDR3: TGCAGTGCTAGACCGCCGGGGAGGGGAGGGGGTGAAGCTTTCTTT. This sequence encodes CSARPPGRGGGEAFF. The V gene is TRBV20-1, the J gene TRBJ1-1; D might be TRBD1 (6 bases). V was shortened by 2 bases and J by 7 bases, with 20 bases between the two germline ends. This CDR3 region has 15 residues. The germline gives CDR1 DFQATT, CDR2 SNEGSKA (reference sequence).

In this sample, this clonotype turned up a few times. DNA of the CDR3: TGTGCCAGCAGCTTAGACATGGCAGGGTTGCACATTCAGTACTTC. This translates into CASSLDMAGLHIQYF. This chain uses TRBV7-9 with TRBJ2-4; D is perhaps TRBD1 (5 bases). V shed 1 base and J shed 8 bases, with 15 bases lying between them. The CDR3 is 15 amino acids. Germline CDR1 reads SEHNR; CDR2 reads FQNEAQ (reference sequence).

This chain uses TRBV19 with TRBJ2-3; a weak D match, TRBD2 (6 bases). Per the germline V gene, CDR1 is LNHDA and CDR2 is SQIVND (reference sequence). Trimming left V 7 bases short and J 2 bases short, with 10 bases between. This CDR3 region has 13 residues. CDR3 sequence (DNA): TGTGCCAGTATGAGGCGGGACACAGATACGCAGTATTTT. Translation gives CASMRRDTDTQYF.

The chain joins TRBV7-2 to TRBJ1-5, with 7 bases fitting TRBD1. The germline V gene encodes CDR1 SGHTA and CDR2 FQGNSA. The CDR3 covers 15 residues. V lost 5 bases and J lost 3; bases outside the gene matches: 7. The chain's CDR3 is CASSTRGAFNQPQHF. CDR3 bases: TGTGCCAGCAGCACCAGGGGGGCCTTCAATCAGCCCCAGCATTTT.

The sample holds many counts of this clonotype. The chain has TRBV6-5 and TRBJ2-5; 9 positions agree with TRBD2. Trimming cost V 0 bases and J 1 base; bases outside gene matches: 0. The CDR3 is 15 residues long. Germline V gene lookup returns CDR1 MNHEY and CDR2 SVGAGI. CDR3 amino acids: CASSYSSGSQETQYF. The CDR3 DNA reads TGTGCCAGCAGTTACTCTAGCGGGAGCCAAGAGACCCAGTACTTC.

This sequence joins TRBV28 and TRBJ2-1; no clear D. Germline V gene data show CDR1 as MDHEN and CDR2 as SYDVKM. The CDR3 has 14 residues. V was clipped by 10 bases and J by 0 bases, with 13 bases between them. The CDR3 DNA sequence: TGTGCCACTATCTGGGCTTACTCCTACAATGAGCAGTTCTTC. Translated, it gives CATIWAYSYNEQFF.

A few counts support this clonotype. The chain joins TRBV7-9 to TRBJ2-3, with TRBD1 as a possible D gene (5 bases). Trimming removed 4 bases at V and 3 bases at J, with 11 bases between. Germline V lookup: CDR1 SEHNR, CDR2 FQNEAQ (reference sequence). CDR3 length: 14 residues. CDR3 DNA sequence: TGTGCCAGCAGCTATGTGGCAGGGACAGATACGCAGTATTTT. Amino acid sequence: CASSYVAGTDTQYF. Full variable domain (missing parts from reference TRBV7-9 and TRBJ2-3): DTGVSQNPRHKITKRGQNVTFRCDPISEHNRLYWYRQTLGQGPEFLTYFQNEAQLEKSRLLSDRFSAERPKGSFSTLEIQRTEQGDSAMYLCASSYVAGTDTQYFGPGTRLTVL.

In its sample, this clonotype was seen a few times. CDR3 sequence (DNA): TGTGCCAGCTCACTCGGGAGTGTTGGGGGCAACCAGTACTACAATGAGCAGTTCTTC. Its protein is CASSLGSVGGNQYYNEQFF. The chain is built from TRBV18 and TRBJ2-1, with D perhaps given as TRBD1 or TRBD2 (6 bases each). CDR3 length: 19 residues. Germline CDR1 and CDR2: KGHSH and LQKENI. Trimming shortened V by 4 bases and J by 3 bases, and 25 bases separated the two germline ends.

This clonotype was seen repeatedly, ten times or more. The rearrangement links TRBV12-3 or TRBV12-4 to TRBJ2-3; maybe TRBD2 (5 bases). Trimming removed 2 bases from V and 9 bases from J, with 12 bases in between. The CDR3 spans 13 residues. The CDR3 protein is CASSLSSGITQYF. CDR3 coding DNA: TGTGCCAGCAGTTTATCTTCGGGAATCACGCAGTATTTT.

The chain links TRBV7-8 to TRBJ1-3; D is unclear. V was shortened by 1 base and J by 7 bases, with 17 bases between the two germline ends. The CDR3 covers 16 residues. From germline, CDR1 is SGHVS and CDR2 FQNEAQ. The CDR3 DNA reads TGTGCCAGCAGCTTAGGAGCGGCCCTTTCTCGGAACACCATATATTTT. Protein: CASSLGAALSRNTIYF.

The chain couples TRBV28 to TRBJ2-3; 8 bases agree with TRBD2. Germline lookup yields CDR1 MDHEN and CDR2 SYDVKM. The CDR3 is made up of 15 amino acids. Trimming cost V 1 base and J 4 bases; bases outside gene matches: 4. The CDR3 nucleotides are TGTGCCAGCAGTTTATCGACGGGAGGGTCAGATACGCAGTATTTT. Protein sequence: CASSLSTGGSDTQYF.

This clonotype was recorded at least ten times. The chain links TRBV7-2 to TRBJ2-3; D call uncertain. V lost 6 bases to trimming and J lost 0 bases, with 13 bases between them. Germline CDR1 and CDR2: SGHTA and FQGNSA. CDR3 length: 15 residues. The CDR3 reads CASRPPAASTDTQYF. The CDR3, as DNA: TGTGCCAGCAGGCCCCCCGCTGCTAGCACAGATACGCAGTATTTT.

The V and J genes are TRBV24-1 and TRBJ2-1; 8 nucleotides agree with TRBD1. CDR3 length: 17 residues. Trimming took 3 bases from V and 4 from J; bases not matched to a gene: 10. Germline V gene sequence: CDR1 KGHDR, CDR2 SFDVKD. The CDR3 spells CATSDPSQGAQYNEQFF. Written as DNA, the CDR3 is TGTGCCACCAGTGATCCATCTCAGGGGGCGCAATACAATGAGCAGTTCTTC.

There are a few counts of this clonotype. The V gene is TRBV20-1, the J gene TRBJ1-1, with TRBD1 identical over 12 bases. Germline CDR1 reads DFQATT; CDR2 reads SNEGSKA (reference sequence). V shed 0 bases and J 2 bases; nucleotides not matched to a gene: 4. This CDR3 has 16 amino acids. CDR3 DNA: TGCAGTGCTAGAGACCGGGACAGGGGGCGAAACACTGAAGCTTTCTTT. This codes for CSARDRDRGRNTEAFF.